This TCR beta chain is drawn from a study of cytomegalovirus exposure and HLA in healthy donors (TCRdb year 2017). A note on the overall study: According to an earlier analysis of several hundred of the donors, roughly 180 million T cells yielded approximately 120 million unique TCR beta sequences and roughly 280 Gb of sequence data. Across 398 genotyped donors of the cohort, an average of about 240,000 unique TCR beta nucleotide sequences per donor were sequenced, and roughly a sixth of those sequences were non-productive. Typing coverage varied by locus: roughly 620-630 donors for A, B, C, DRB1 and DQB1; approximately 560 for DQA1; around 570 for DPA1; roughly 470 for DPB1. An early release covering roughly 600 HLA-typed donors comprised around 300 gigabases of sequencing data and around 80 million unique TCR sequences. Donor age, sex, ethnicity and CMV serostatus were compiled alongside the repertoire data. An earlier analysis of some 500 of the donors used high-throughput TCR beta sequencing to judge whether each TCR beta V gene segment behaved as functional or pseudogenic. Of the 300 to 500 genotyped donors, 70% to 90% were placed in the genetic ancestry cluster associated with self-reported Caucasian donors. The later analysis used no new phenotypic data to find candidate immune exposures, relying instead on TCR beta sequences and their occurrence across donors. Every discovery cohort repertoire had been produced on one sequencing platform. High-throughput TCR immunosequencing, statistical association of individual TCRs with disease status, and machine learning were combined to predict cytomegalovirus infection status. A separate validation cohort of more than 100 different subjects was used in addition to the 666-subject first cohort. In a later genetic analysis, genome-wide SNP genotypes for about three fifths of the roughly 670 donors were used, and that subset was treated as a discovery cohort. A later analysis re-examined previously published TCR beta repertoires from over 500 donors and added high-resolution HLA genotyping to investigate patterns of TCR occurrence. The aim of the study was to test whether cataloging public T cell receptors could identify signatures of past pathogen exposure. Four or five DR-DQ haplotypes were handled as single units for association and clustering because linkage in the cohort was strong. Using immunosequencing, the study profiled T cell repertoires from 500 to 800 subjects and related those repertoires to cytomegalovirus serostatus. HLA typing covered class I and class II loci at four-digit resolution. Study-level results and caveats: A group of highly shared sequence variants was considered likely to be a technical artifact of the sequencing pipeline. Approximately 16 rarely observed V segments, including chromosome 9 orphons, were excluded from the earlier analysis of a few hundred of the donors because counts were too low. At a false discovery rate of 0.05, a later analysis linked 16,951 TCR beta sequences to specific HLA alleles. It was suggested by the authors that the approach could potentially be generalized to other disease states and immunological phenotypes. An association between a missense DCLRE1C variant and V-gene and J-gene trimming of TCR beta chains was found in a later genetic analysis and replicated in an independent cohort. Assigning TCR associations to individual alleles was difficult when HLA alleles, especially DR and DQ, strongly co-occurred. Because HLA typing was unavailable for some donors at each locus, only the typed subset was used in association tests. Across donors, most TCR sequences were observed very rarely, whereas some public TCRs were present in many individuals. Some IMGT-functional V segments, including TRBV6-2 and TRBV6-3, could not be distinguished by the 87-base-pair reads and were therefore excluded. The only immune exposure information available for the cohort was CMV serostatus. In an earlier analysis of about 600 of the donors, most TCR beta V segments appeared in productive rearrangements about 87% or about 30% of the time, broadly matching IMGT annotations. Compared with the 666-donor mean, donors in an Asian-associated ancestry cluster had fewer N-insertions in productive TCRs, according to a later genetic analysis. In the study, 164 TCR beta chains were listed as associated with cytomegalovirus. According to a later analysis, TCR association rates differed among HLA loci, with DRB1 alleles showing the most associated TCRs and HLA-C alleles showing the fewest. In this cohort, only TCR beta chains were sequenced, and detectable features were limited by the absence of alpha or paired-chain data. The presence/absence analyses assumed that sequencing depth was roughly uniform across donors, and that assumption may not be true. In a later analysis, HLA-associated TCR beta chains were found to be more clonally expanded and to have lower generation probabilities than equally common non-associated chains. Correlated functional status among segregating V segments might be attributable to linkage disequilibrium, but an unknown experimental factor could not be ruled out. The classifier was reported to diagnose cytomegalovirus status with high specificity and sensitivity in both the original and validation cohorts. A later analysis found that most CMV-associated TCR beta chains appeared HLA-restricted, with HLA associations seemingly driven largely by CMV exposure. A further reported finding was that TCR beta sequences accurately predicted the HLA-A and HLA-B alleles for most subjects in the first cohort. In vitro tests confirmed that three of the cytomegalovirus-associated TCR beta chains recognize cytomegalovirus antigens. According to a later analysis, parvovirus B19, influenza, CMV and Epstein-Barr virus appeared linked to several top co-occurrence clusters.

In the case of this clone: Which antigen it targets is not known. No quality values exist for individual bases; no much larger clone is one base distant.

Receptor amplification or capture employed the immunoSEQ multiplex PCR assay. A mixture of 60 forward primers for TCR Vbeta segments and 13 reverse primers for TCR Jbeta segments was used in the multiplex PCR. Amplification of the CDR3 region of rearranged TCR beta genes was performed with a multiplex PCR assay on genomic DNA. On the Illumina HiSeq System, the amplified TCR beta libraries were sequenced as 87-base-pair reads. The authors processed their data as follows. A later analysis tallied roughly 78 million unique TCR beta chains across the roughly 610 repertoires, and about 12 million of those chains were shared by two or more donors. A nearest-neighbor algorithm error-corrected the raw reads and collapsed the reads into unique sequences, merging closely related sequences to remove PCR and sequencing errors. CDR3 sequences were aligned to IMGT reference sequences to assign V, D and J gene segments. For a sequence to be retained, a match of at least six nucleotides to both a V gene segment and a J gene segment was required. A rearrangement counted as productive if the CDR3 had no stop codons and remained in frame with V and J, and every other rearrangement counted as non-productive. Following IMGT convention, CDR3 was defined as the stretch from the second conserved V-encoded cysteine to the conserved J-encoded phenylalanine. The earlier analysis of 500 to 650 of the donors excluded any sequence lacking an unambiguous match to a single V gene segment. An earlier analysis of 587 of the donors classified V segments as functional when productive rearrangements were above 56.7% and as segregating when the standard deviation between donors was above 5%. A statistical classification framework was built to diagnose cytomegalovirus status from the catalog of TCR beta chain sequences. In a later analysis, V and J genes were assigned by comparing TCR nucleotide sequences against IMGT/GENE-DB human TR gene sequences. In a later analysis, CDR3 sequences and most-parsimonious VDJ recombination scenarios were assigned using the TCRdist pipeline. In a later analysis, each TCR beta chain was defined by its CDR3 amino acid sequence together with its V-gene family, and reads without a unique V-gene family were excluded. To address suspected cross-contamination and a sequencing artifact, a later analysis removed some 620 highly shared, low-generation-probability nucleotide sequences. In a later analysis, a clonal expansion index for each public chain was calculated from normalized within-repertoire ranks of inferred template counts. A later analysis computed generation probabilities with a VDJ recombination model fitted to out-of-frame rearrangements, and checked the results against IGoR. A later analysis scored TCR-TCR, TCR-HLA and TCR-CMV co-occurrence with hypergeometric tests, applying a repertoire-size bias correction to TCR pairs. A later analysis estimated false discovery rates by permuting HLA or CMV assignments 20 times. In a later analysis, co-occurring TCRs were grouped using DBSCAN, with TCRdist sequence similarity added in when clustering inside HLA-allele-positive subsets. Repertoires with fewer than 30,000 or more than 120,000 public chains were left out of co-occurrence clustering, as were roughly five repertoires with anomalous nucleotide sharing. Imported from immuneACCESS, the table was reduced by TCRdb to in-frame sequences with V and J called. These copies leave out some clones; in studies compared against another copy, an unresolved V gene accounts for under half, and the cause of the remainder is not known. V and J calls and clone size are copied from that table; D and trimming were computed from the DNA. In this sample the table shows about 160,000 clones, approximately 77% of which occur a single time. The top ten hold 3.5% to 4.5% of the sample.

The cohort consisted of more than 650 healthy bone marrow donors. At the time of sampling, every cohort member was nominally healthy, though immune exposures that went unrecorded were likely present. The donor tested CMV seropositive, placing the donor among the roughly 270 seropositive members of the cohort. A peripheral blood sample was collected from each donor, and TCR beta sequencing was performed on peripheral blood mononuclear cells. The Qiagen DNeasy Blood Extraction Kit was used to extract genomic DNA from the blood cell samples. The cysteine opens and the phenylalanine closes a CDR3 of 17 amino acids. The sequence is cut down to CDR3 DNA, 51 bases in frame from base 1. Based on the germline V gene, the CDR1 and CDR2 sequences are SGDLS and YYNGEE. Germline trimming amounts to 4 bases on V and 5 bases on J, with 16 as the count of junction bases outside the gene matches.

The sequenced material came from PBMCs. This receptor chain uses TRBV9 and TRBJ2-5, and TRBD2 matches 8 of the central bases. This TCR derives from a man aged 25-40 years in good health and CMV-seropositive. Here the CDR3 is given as CASSSRRKGGGPETQYF. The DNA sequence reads TGTGCCAGCAGCTCGAGGCGGAAGGGCGGGGGGCCGGAGACCCAGTACTTC.